The subject of this entry is one T cell receptor beta chain. Shortly before study entry, within 2 weeks, exposed participants had met a COVID-19 case. The data stem from a study of blood T cell repertoires in COVID-19. The overall study: Spain, Italy and the United States supplied samples that represented acute and convalescent COVID-19. Sample material is recorded as cDNA or gDNA derived from T cells, B-cell-depleted T cells, or PBMCs.

Original methodology: It was from reference gene primer amplification that nucleated cell counts were estimated. Produced via immunoSEQ multiplex PCR; TCRdb's table is partial and in-frame only. That table furnishes V, J and clone size, whereas the DNA furnished D and trimming. The table shows about 220,000 clones, with 90% occurring only once. The V and J ends lost 2 bases and 5 bases respectively, with 6 bases between them. Germline CDR1 and CDR2: MGHRA and YSYEKL. The CDR3 runs 13 residues. The clonotype was recovered from a man aged 25 to 40 who had been exposed to COVID-19. V and J are TRBV4-1 and TRBJ1-4; D unclear. Sequencing was performed on PBMCs or T cells enriched from blood (not recorded which). The CDR3 reads CASSQWRNEKLFF. In DNA form, the CDR3 reads TGCGCCAGCAGCCAATGGAGAAATGAAAAACTGTTTTTT.